This T cell receptor (beta chain) was sequenced for a study of T-cell reconstitution after alpha-beta-depleted transplantation in children. The CDR3 length is 18 residues. The V and J ends lost 3 bases and 0 bases respectively, with 22 bases between them. Germline loops: CDR1 SGHKS, CDR2 YYEKEE (reference sequence). Library preparation (for TCRbeta) was performed with unique molecular identifiers. TCRdb used MiXCR to reprocess the PCR reads, holding one entry per CDR3 protein. The sample has about 980,000 distinct CDR3 sequences; 25% to 35% are singletons. The chain carries TRBV5-5 and TRBJ2-7; D is uncertain. The sequence was obtained from a boy under two years old who had a stem cell transplant for SCID, so the T cells may come from the graft donor. The sample here was PBMCs, mostly from graft donor cells, taken 360 days after TCRalphabeta/CD19-depleted stem cell transplant. As DNA, the CDR3 is TGTGCCAGCAGCTCTTACGCGGTCAGCCTACGTGACTCCTACGAGCAGTACTTC. Its translation is CASSSYAVSLRDSYEQYF.